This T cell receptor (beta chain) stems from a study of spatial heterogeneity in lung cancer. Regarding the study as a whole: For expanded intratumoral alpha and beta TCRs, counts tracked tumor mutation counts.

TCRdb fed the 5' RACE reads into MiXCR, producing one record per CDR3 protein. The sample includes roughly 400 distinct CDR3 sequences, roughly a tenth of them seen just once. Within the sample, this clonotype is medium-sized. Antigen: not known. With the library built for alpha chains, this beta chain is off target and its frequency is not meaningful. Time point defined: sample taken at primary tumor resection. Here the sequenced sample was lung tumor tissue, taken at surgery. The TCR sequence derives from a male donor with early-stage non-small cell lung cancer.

The CDR3 nucleotides read TGTGCCAGCAGTACCGGGACAGGGGGGGCCAACGTCCTGACTTTC. Encoded protein: CASSTGTGGANVLTF. The V and J genes are TRBV2 and TRBJ2-6; 9 bases fit TRBD1. Unmatched junction bases numbered 3, after V lost 5 bases and J lost 4 bases. Germline assignment: CDR1 SNHLY and CDR2 FYNNEI. This CDR3 is built from 15 residues.